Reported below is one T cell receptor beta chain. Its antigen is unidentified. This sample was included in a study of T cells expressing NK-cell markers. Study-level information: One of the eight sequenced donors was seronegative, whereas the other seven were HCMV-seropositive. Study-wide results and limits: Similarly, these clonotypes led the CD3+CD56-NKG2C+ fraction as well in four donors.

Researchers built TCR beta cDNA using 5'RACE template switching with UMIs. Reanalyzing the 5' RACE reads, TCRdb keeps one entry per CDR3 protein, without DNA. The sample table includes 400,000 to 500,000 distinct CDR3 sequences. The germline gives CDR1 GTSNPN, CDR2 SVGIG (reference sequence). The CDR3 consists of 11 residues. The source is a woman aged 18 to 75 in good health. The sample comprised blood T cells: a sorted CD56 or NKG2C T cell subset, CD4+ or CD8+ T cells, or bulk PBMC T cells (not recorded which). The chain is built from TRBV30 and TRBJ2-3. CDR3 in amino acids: CAWSSADTQYF.